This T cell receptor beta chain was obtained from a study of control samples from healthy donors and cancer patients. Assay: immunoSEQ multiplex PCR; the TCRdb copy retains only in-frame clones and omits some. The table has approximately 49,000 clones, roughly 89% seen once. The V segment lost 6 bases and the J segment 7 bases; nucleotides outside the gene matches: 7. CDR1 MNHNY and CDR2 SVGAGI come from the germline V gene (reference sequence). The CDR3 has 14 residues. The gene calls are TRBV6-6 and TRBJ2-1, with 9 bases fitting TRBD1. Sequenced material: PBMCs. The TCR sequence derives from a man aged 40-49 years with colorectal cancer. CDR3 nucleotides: TGTGCCAGCAGATGGACAGGGGTTGGGAATGAGCAGTTCTTC. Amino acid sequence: CASRWTGVGNEQFF.